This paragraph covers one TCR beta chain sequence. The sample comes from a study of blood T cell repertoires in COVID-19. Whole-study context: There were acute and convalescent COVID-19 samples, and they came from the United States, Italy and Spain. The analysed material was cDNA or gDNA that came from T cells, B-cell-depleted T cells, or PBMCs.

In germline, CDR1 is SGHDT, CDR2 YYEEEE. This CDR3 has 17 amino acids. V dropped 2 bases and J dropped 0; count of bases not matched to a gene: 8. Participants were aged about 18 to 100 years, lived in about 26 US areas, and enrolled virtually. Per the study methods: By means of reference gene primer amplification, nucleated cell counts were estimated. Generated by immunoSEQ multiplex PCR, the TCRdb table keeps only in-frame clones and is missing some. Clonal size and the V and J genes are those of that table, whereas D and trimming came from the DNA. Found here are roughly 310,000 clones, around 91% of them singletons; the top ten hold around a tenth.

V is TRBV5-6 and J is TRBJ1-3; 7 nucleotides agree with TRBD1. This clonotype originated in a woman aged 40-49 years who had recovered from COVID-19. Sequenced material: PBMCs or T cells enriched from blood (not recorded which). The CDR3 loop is CASSLGGPGFSGNTIYF. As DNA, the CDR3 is TGTGCCAGCAGCTTAGGGGGCCCAGGGTTCTCTGGAAACACCATATATTTT.